Sequencing of this T cell receptor beta chain was carried out in a study of post-analysis software for immune sequencing data (dated by TCRdb to between 2014 and 2016). As for the study more broadly: Relapsing-remitting, secondary progressive and progressive-relapsing multiple sclerosis were recorded as disease courses, and subtype annotation was lacking for some patients. Patient repertoires were compared against around 10 previously published healthy control repertoires from donors aged roughly 6 to 28 years. A subset of samples was prepared in parallel using single-end sample barcoding, then pooled and co-amplified after Illumina adapter ligation. What the work shows at the level of the full study, not this receptor alone: The control group was slightly older than the multiple sclerosis patient group. Roughly 5 TRBV segments, including TRBV5-6, TRBV5-1 and TRBV20-1, were significantly more frequent in patients than controls. Compared with controls, multiple sclerosis patients had significantly lower normalized Chao1 diversity, a finding suggesting substantial peripheral T-cell clonal expansion. When samples were clustered directly using the F measure, samples prepared in the same batch co-clustered strongly, which prompted a batch-effect correction.

Library creation used PCR. Sequencing relied on an Illumina HiSeq 2500. Unique molecular identifiers were incorporated into TCR beta cDNA libraries to reduce PCR and sequencing biases. Some 500,000 cDNA molecules were obtained for every 1 to 10 million input T cells, so each molecule roughly corresponded to one T cell. Patient libraries were prepared and sequenced with the same protocol used for the earlier healthy control dataset. Within a given batch, samples were prepared together, multiplexed and sequenced on the same HiSeq lane. The paper's processing steps were these. MIGEC was used to process the raw barcoded reads, and molecular identifier groups with only a single read were discarded before consensus assembly and CDR3 extraction. VDJtools was used for post-analysis of the clonotype tables, with diversity normalized by down-sampling every dataset to the smallest sample size. In repertoire overlap clustering, CDR3 amino acid sequences, but not nucleotide sequences, were matched to correct batch-related cross-sample contamination. TCRdb took the public reads, trimmed them with fastp at Q25, ran MiXCR for clone calling and kept in-frame beta chains. Every distinct CDR3 protein forms one entry, paired with its most common genes and DNA. The authors' filters were not applied to this entry. The sample table records approximately 690,000 distinct CDR3 sequences; roughly three fifths of these occur just once. The ten largest clones represent 11% of the sample.

To demonstrate the VDJtools post-analysis software, TCR beta repertoires were profiled from the peripheral blood of about a dozen young patients with multiple sclerosis. The multiple sclerosis patients were children and adolescents ranging in age from roughly 6 to 16 years. Concerning this clonotype: The antigen it binds to is not known. No base quality values were provided; no much bigger clone lies one nucleotide off.

CDR1 and CDR2 (SGHRS, YFSETQ) derive from the germline V gene. The junction shows trimming of 0 bases on V and 6 bases on J, and the gene matches do not reach 5 bases of it. There are 15 amino acids in the CDR3, from cysteine to phenylalanine inclusive. Just CDR3 DNA is preserved here, 45 bases in frame from base 1. This receptor chain uses TRBV5-1 and TRBJ2-3; a stretch of 9 junction bases matches TRBD2. Sequencing was carried out using blood. This sequence originates from a girl aged 2 to 10 with multiple sclerosis. Here the CDR3 is given as CASSLEGGRADTQYF. In nucleotide form, the sequence is TGCGCCAGCAGCTTGGAAGGCGGGAGGGCGGATACGCAGTATTTT.